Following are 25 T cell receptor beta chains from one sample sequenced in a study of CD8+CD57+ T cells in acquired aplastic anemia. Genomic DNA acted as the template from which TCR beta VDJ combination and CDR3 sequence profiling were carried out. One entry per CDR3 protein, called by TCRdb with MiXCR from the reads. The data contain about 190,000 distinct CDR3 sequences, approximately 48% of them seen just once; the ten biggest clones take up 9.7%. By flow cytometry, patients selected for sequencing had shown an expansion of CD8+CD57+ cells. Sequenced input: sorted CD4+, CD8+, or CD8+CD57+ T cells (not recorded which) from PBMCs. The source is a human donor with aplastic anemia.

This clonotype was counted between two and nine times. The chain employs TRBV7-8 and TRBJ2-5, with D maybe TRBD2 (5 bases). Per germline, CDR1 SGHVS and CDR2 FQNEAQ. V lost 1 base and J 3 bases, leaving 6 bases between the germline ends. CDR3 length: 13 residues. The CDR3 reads CASSLERKETQYF. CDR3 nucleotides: TGTGCCAGCAGCTTAGAGCGGAAAGAGACCCAGTACTTC.

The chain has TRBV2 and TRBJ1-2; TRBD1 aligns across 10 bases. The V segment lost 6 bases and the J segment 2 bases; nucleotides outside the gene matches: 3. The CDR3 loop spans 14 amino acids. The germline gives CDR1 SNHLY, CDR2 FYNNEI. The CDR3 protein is CASRDRGKNYGYTF. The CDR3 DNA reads TGTGCCAGCAGGGACAGGGGGAAGAACTATGGCTACACCTTC.

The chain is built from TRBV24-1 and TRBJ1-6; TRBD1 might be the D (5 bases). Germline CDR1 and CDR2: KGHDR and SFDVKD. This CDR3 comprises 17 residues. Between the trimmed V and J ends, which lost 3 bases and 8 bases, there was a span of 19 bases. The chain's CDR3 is CATSDSLLRGKDSPLHF. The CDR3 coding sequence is TGTGCCACCAGTGATAGCCTGCTCCGGGGGAAAGATTCACCCCTCCACTTT.

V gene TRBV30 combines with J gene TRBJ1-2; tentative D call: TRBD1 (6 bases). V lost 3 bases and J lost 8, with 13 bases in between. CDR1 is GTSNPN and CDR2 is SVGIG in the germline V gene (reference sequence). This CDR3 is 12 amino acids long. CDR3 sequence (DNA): TGTGCCTGGAGGTGGGGGGCGAGAGGCTACACCTTC. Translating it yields CAWRWGARGYTF.

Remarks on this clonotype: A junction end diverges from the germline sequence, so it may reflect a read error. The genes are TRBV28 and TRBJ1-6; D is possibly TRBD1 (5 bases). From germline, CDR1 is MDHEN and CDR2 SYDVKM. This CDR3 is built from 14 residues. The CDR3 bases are TGTGCCAGCAGTTTAAGACAGTCGCGTTCACCCCTCCGCTTT. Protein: CASSLRQSRSPLRF.

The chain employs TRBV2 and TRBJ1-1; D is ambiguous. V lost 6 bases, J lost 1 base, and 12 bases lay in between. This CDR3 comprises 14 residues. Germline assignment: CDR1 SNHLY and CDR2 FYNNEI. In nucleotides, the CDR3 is TGTGCCAGCAGAATAGGGCATGCGAACACTGAAGCTTTCTTT. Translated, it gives CASRIGHANTEAFF.

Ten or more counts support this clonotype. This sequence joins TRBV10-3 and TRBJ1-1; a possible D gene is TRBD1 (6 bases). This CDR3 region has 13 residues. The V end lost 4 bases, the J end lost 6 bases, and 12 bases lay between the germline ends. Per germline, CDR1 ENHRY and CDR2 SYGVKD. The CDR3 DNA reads TGTGCCATCAGTGCCGACAGGTCTTCTGAAGCTTTCTTT. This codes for CAISADRSSEAFF.

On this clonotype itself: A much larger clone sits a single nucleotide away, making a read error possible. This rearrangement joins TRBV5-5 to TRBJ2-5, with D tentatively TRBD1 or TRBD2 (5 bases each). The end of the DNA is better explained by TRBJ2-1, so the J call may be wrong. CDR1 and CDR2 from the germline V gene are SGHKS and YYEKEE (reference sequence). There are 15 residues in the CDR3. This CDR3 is CAISLAGSSSNEQFF. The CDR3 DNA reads TGTGCCATCAGCTTGGCAGGGAGTTCGTCGAATGAGCAGTTCTTC.

The CDR3 bases are TGTGCCAGCAGTTATCCTGCAGGGTATGAGCAGTATTTT. As protein: CASSYPAGYEQYF. V is TRBV6-5 and J is TRBJ2-3; TRBD1 is a possible D gene (5 bases). This CDR3 comprises 13 residues. The V gene lost 3 bases and the J gene lost 11 bases, with 15 bases spanning the gap. Germline loops: CDR1 MNHEY, CDR2 SVGAGI.

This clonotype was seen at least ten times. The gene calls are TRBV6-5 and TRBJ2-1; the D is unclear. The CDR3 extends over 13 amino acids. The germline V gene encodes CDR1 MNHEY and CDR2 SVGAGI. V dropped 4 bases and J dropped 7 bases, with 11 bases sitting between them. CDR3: CASSFPGRNEQFF. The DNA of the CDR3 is TGTGCCAGCAGTTTTCCGGGTAGGAATGAGCAGTTCTTC.

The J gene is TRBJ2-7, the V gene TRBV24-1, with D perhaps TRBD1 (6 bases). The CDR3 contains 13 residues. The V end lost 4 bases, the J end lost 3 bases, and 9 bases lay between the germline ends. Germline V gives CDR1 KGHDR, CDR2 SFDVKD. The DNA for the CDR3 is TGTGCCACCAGTGACCCACAGGGCTACGAGCAGTACTTC. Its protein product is CATSDPQGYEQYF.

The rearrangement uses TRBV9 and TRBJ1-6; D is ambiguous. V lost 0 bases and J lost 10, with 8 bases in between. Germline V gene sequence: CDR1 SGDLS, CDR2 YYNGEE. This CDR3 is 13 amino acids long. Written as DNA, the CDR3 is TGTGCCAGCAGCGTAGTCGGGGTATCACCCCTCCACTTT. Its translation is CASSVVGVSPLHF.

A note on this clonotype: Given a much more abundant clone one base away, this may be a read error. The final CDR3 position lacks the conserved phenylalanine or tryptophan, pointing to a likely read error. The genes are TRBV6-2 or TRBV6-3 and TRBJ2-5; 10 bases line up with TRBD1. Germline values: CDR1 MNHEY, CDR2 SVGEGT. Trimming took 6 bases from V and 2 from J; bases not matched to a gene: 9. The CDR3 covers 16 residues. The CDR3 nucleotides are TGTGCCAGCAGCCTACCGGGGACAGGGGAACAAGAGACCCAGTACTCC. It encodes CASSLPGTGEQETQYS.

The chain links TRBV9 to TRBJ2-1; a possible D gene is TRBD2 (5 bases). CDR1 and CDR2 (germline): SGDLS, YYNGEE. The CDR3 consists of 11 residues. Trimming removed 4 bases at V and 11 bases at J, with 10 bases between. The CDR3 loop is CASSLVGKQFF. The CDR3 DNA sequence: TGTGCCAGCAGCTTGGTCGGGAAGCAGTTCTTC.

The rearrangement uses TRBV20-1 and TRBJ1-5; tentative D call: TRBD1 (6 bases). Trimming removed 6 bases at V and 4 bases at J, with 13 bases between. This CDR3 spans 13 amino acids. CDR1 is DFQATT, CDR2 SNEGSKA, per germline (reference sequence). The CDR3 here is CSATRGANQPQHF. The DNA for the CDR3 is TGCAGTGCCACTAGGGGGGCGAATCAGCCCCAGCATTTT.

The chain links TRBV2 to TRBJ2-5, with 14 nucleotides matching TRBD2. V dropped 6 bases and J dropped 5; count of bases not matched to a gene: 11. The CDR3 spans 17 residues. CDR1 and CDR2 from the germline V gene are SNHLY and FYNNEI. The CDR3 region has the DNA TGTGCCAGCAGAGGGACTAGCGGGGGCGTGAGGGCGGAGACCCAGTACTTC. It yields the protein CASRGTSGGVRAETQYF.

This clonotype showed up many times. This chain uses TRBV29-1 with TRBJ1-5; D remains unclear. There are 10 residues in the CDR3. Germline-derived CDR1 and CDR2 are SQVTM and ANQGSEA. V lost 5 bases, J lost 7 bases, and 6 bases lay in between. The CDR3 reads CSVLRQPQHF. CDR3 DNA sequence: TGCAGCGTTTTACGGCAGCCCCAGCATTTT.

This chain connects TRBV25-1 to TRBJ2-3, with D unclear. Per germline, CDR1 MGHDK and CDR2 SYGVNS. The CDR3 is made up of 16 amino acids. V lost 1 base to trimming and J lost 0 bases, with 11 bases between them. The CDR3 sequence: CASSELRAASTDTQYF. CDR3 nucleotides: TGTGCCAGCAGTGAATTACGGGCAGCTAGCACAGATACGCAGTATTTT.

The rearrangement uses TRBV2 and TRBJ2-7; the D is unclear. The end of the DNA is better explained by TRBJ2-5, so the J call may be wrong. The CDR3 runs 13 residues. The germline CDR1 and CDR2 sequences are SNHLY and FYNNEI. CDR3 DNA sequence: TGTGCCAGCAACCCCGGCCGACAAGAGACCCAGTACTTC. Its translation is CASNPGRQETQYF.

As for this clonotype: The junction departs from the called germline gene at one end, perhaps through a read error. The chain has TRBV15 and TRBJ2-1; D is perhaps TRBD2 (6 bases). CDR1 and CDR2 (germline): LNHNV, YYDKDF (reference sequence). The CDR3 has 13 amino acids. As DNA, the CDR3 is TGCGCCACCGGAAGCGGGCCCTACGGTGAGCAGTTCTTC. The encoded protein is CATGSGPYGEQFF.

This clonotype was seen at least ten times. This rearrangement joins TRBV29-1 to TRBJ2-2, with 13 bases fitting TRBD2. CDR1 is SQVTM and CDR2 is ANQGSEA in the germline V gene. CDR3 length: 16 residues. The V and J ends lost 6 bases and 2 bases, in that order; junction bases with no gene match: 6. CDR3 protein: CSVAGTSGINTGELFF. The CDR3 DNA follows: TGCAGCGTCGCCGGGACTAGCGGGATCAACACCGGGGAGCTGTTTTTT.

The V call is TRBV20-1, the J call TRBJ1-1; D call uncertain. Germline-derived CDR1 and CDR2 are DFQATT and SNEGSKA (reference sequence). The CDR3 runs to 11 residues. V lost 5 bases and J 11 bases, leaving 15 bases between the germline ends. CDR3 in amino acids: CSAPNIPLAFF. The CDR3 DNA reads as TGCAGTGCTCCCAATATCCCACTGGCTTTCTTT.

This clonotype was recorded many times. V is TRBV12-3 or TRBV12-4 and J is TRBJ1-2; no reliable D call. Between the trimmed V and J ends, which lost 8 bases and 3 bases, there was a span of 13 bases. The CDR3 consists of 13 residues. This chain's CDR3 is CASSPRQHYGYTF. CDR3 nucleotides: TGTGCCAGCTCTCCTCGGCAACACTATGGCTACACCTTC.

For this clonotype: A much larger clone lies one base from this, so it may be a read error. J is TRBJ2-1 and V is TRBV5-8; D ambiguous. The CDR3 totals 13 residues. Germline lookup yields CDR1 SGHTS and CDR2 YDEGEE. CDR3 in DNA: TGCGCCAGCAGACAAGCACTCGTCCGGGAGCAGTTCTTC. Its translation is CASRQALVREQFF.

The CDR3 is CASSGGEGRSYEQYF. CDR3 sequence (DNA): TGTGCCAGCAGCGGAGGGGAGGGCCGCTCCTACGAGCAGTACTTC. This chain links TRBV7-2 with TRBJ2-7; 7 positions match TRBD2. This CDR3 has 15 residues. CDR1 and CDR2 from the germline V gene are SGHTA and FQGNSA. The V segment lost 5 bases and the J segment 0 bases; nucleotides outside the gene matches: 7.